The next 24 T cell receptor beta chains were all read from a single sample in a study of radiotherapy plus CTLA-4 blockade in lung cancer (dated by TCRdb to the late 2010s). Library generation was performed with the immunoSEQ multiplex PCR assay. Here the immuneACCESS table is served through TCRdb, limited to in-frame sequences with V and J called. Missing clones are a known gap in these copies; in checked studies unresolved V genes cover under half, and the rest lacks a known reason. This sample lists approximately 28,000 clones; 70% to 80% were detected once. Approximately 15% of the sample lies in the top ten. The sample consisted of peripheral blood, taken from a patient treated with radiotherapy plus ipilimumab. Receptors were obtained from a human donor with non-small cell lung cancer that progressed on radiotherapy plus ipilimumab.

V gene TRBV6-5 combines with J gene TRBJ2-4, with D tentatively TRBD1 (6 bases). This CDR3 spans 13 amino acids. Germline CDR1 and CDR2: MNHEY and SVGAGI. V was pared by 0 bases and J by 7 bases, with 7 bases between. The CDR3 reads CASSYSRGNIQYF. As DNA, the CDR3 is TGTGCCAGCAGTTACTCTAGGGGGAACATTCAGTACTTC.

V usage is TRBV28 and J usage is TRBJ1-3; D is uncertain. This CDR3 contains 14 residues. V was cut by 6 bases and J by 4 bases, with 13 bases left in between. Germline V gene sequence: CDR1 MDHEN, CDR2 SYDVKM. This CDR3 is CASSLAAGGNTIYF. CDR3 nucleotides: TGTGCCAGCAGCCTGGCGGCGGGAGGAAACACCATATATTTT.

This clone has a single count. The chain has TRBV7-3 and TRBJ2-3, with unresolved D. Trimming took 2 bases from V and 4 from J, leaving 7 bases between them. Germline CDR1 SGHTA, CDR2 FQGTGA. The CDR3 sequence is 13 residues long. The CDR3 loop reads CASSLAMADTQYF. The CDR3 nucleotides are TGTGCCAGCAGCTTAGCGATGGCAGATACGCAGTATTTT.

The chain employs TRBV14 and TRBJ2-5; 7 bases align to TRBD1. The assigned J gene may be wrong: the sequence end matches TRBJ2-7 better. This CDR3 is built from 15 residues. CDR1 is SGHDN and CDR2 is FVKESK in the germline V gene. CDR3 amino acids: CASSQLGQSPYEQYF. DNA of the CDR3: TGTGCCAGCAGCCAACTGGGACAGAGTCCGTACGAGCAGTACTTC.

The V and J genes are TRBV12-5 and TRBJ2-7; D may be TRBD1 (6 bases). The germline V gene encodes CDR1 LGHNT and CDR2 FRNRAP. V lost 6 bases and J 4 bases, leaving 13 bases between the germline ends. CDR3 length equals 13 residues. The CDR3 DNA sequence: TGTGCTAGTGGACGCGCAGGGGCATACGAGCAGTACTTC. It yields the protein CASGRAGAYEQYF. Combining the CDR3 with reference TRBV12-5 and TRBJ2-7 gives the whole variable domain DARVTQTPRHKVTEMGQEVTMRCQPILGHNTVFWYRQTMMQGLELLAYFRNRAPLDDSGMPKDRFSAEMPDATLATLKIQPSEPRDSAVYFCASGRAGAYEQYFGPGTRLTVT.

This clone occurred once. CDR3 sequence reads: CASSVGPSGMGITYEQYF. DNA for the CDR3: TGTGCCAGCAGCGTAGGCCCCAGTGGGATGGGAATCACCTACGAGCAGTACTTC. This rearrangement joins TRBV9 to TRBJ2-7; D gene unclear. The V end was cut by 0 bases, the J end by 2 bases, with 21 bases between. CDR3 length: 18 amino acids. Per germline, CDR1 SGDLS and CDR2 YYNGEE.

Here the CDR3 reads CASSSTQGVLETQYF. The CDR3 DNA reads TGTGCCAGCAGTTCAACGCAGGGGGTTTTAGAGACCCAGTACTTC. The V and J genes are TRBV28 and TRBJ2-5; 7 bases are a match to TRBD1. With V trimmed by 4 bases and J by 4 bases, 9 bases remained unmatched. CDR3 length equals 15 residues. The germline V gene has CDR1 MDHEN and CDR2 SYDVKM.

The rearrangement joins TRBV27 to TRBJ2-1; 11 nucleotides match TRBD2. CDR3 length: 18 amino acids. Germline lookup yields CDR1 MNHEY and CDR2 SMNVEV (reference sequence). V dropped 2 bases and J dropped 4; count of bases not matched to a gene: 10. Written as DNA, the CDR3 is TGTGCCAGCAGTTTAGGTCCCCGGACTAGCGGGCGATACAATGAGCAGTTCTTC. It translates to CASSLGPRTSGRYNEQFF.

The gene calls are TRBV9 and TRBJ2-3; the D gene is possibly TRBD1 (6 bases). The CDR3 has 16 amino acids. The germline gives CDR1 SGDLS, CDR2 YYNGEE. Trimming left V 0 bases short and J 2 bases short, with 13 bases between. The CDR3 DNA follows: TGTGCCAGCAGCGTAGGGGTCAGGGACACCACAGATACGCAGTATTTT. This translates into CASSVGVRDTTDTQYF.

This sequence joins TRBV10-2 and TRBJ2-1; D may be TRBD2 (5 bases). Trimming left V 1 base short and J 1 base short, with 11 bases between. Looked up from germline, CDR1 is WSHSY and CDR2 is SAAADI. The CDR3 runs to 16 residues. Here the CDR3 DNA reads TGCGCCAGCAGTGAGTGGCGGGCTAGTTCCTACAATGAGCAGTTCTTC. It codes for CASSEWRASSYNEQFF.

CDR3 region: CASSPSTATEAFF. The DNA for the CDR3 is TGTGCCAGCAGTCCAAGCACAGCGACTGAAGCTTTCTTT. The chain combines TRBV6-1 with TRBJ1-1; D remains unclear. Germline assignment: CDR1 MNHNS and CDR2 SASEGT. The V and J ends lost 5 bases and 5 bases respectively, with 12 bases between them. The CDR3 covers 13 residues.

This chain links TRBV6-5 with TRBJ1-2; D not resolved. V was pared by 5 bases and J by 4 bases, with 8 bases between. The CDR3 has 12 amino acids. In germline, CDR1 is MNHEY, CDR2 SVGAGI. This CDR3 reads CASSPSTYGYTF. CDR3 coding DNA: TGTGCCAGCAGTCCTTCGACCTATGGCTACACCTTC.

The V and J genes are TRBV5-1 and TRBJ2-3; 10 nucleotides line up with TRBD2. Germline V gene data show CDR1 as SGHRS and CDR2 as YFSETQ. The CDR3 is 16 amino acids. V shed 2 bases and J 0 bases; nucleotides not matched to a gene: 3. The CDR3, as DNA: TGCGCCAGCAGCTTAGCTAGCGGGGGTAGCACAGATACGCAGTATTTT. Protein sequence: CASSLASGGSTDTQYF.

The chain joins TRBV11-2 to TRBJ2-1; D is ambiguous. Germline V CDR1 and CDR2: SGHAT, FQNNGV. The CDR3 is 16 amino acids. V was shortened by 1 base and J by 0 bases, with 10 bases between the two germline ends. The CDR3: CASSLAWAGSYNEQFF. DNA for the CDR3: TGTGCCAGCAGCTTAGCATGGGCTGGCTCCTACAATGAGCAGTTCTTC. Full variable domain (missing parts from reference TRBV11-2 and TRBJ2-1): EAGVAQSPRYKIIEKRQSVAFWCNPISGHATLYWYQQILGQGPKLLIQFQNNGVVDDSQLPKDRFSAERLKGVDSTLKIQPAKLEDSAVYLCASSLAWAGSYNEQFFGPGTRLTVL.

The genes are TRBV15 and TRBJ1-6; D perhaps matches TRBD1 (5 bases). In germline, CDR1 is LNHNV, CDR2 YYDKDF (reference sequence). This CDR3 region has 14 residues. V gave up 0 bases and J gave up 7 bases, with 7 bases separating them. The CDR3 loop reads CATSREAGNSPLHF. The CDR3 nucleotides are TGTGCCACCAGCAGAGAGGCAGGGAATTCACCCCTCCACTTT.

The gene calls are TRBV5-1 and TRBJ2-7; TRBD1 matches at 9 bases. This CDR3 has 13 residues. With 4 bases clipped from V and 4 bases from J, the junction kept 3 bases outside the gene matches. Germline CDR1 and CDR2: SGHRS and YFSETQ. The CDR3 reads CASSMGQGYEQYF. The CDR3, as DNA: TGCGCCAGCAGCATGGGACAGGGATACGAGCAGTACTTC.

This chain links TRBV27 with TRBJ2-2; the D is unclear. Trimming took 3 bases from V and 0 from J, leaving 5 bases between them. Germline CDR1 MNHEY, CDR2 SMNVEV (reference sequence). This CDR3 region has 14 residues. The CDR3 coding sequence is TGTGCCAGCAGTTTCGGGTCGAACACCGGGGAGCTGTTTTTT. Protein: CASSFGSNTGELFF.

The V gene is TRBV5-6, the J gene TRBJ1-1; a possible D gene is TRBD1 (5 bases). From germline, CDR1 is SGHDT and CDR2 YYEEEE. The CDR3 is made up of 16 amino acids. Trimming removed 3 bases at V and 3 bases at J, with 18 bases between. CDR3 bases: TGTGCCAGCAGCTCGGAGTGGGACGGAAGATACACTGAAGCTTTCTTT. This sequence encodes CASSSEWDGRYTEAFF.

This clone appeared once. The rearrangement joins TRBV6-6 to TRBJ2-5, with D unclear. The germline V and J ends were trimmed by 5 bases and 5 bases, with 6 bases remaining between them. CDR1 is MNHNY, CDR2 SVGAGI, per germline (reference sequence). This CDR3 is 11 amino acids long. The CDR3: CASSGEETQYF. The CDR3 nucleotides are TGTGCCAGCAGTGGTGAGGAGACCCAGTACTTC.

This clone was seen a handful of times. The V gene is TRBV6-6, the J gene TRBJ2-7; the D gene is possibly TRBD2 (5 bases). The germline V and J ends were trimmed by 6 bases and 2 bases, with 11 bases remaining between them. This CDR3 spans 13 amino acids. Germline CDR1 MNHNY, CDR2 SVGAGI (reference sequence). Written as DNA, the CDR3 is TGTGCCAGCAGCCCCACTAGTACCTACGAGCAGTACTTC. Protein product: CASSPTSTYEQYF.

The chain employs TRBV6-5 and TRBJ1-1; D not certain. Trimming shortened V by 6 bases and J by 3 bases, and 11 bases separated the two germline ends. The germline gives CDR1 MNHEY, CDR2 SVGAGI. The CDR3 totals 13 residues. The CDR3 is CASRSWAYTEAFF. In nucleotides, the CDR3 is TGTGCCAGCAGATCCTGGGCCTACACTGAAGCTTTCTTT.

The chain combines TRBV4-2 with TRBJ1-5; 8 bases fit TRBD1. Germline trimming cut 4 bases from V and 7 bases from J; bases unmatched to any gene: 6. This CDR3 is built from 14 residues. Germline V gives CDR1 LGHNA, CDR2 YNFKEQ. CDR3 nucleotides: TGTGCCAGCAGCCCAACAGGACAGGGCCAGCCCCAGCATTTT. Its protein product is CASSPTGQGQPQHF.

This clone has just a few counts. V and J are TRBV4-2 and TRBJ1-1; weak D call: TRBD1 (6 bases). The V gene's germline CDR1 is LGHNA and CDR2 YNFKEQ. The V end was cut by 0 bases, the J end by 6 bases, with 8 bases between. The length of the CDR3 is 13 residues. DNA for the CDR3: TGTGCCAGCAGCCAAGATAGGACAGCTGAAGCTTTCTTT. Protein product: CASSQDRTAEAFF.

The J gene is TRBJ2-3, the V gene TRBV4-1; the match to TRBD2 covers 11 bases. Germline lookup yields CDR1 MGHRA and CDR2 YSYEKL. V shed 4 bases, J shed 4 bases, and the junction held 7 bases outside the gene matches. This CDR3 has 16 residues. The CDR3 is CASSPQTSGTADTQYF. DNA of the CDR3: TGCGCCAGCAGCCCACAGACTAGCGGGACCGCAGATACGCAGTATTTT.